The clone carrying this T cell receptor (beta chain) was seen a few times. The junction departs from germline at one end; a sequencing error may be responsible. A second PCR, run for roughly 7 to 11 cycles, used a sample-barcoded 5' primer plus a J-beta primer mix. MiXCR, run by TCRdb on the 5' RACE reads, gives a single entry per CDR3 protein. The table lists roughly 700,000 distinct CDR3 sequences, more than 20% of them singletons. This entry belongs to a study of blood T cells in healthy people across ages. The CDR3 is made up of 12 amino acids. The germline V gene encodes CDR1 DFQATT and CDR2 SNEGSKA (reference sequence). The sample was also linked to a second study, of T cells of mothers and their children. According to that study: The authors identified no persistent microchimeric T cell clones.

This chain connects TRBV20-1 to TRBJ2-5, with 15 nucleotides matching TRBD2. This clonotype originated in a boy aged 5-17 years in good health. Sequenced material: blood. The CDR3 loop is CSAQGLAGGRFF. In DNA form, the CDR3 reads TGCAGTGCCCAGGGACTAGCGGGGGGCCGGTTCTTC.